Here is one T cell receptor (beta chain) with its context. Trimming cost V 2 bases and J 7 bases; bases outside gene matches: 9. The germline CDR1 and CDR2 sequences are SGHKS and YYEKEE (reference sequence). This CDR3 contains 15 residues. The data derive from a study of blood T cell repertoires in COVID-19. Whole-study context: The cDNA or gDNA used as material had been derived from T cells, B-cell-depleted T cells, or PBMCs.

Source study methods: Estimation of nucleated cell counts was performed using reference gene primer amplification. Measured with immunoSEQ multiplex PCR; TCRdb has only the in-frame clones, and not every one. The V and J calls and clone size were taken over from that table, and D and trimming were inferred from the DNA. The table has 85,000 to 130,000 clones, roughly 90% seen once; the top ten hold 0.97%. The rearrangement joins TRBV5-5 to TRBJ1-5, with 7 bases identical to TRBD1. The origin of this receptor is a man aged 55 to 70 with acute or convalescent COVID-19. Sequenced material: peripheral blood. The DNA of the CDR3 is TGTGCCAGCAGCTTTACAGACAGGGCAGGACAGCCCCAGCATTTT. Amino acid sequence: CASSFTDRAGQPQHF.